This T cell receptor beta chain derives from a study of control samples from healthy donors and cancer patients. This clone was found a few times. With 5 bases clipped from V and 2 bases from J, the junction kept 12 bases outside the gene matches. The CDR3 extends over 18 amino acids. Germline CDR1 is SGHVS and CDR2 is FQNEAQ. The protocol was immunoSEQ multiplex PCR, while the TCRdb copy is restricted to in-frame clones and leaves out a portion. The sample lists about 86,000 clones, over 90% occurring once. J is TRBJ1-5 and V is TRBV7-8, with 10 bases matching TRBD1. This TCR came from a woman in her thirties in good health. Sequenced material: blood. The CDR3 DNA is TGTGCCAGCAGCCTTCACCTCCTGACAGGGGGCGGCAATCAGCCCCAGCATTTT. Its translation: CASSLHLLTGGGNQPQHF.